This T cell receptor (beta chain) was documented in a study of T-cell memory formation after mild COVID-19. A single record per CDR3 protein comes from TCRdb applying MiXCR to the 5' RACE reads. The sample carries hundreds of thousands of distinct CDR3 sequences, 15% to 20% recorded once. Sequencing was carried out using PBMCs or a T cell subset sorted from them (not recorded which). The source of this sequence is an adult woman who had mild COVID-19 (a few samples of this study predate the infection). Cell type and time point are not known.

This chain's CDR3 is CASSKGGETYEQYF. CDR3 bases: TGTGCCAGCAGTAAGGGCGGCGAAACCTACGAGCAGTACTTC. The V and J genes are TRBV13 and TRBJ2-7; no clear D gene. V lost 6 bases to trimming and J lost 2 bases, with 14 bases between them. The CDR3 runs 14 residues. Germline V gene sequence: CDR1 PRHDT, CDR2 FYEKMQ (reference sequence).